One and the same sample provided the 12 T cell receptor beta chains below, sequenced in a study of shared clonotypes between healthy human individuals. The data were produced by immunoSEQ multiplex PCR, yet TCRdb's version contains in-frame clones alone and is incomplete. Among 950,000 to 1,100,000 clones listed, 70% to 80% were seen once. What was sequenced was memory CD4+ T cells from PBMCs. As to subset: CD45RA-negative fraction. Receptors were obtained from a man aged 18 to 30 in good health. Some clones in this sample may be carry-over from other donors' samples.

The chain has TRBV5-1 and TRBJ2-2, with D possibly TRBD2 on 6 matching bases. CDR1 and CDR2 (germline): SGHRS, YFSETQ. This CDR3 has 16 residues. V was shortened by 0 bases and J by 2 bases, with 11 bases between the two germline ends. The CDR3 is CASSLARERNTGELFF. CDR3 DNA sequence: TGCGCCAGCAGCTTGGCCCGGGAGAGAAACACCGGGGAGCTGTTTTTT.

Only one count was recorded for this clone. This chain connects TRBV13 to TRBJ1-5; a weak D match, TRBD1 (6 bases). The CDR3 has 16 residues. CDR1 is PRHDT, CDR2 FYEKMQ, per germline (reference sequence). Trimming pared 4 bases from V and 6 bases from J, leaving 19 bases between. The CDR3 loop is CASSSGDSPRGQPQHF. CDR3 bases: TGTGCCAGCAGCTCAGGGGACTCCCCCCGTGGTCAGCCCCAGCATTTT.

As DNA, the CDR3 is TGTGCCAGCAGTGTCCGGGACGGCCAAGAGACCCAGTACTTC. This encodes CASSVRDGQETQYF. The chain combines TRBV6-1 with TRBJ2-5, with D perhaps given as TRBD1 or TRBD2 (5 bases each). V was cut by 4 bases and J by 1 base, with 10 bases left in between. This CDR3 has 14 residues. Per the germline V gene, CDR1 is MNHNS and CDR2 is SASEGT.

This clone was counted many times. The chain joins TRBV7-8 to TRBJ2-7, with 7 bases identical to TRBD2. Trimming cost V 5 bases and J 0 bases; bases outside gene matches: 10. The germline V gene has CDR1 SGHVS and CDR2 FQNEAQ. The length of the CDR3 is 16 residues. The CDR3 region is CASSERRGVSSYEQYF. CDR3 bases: TGTGCCAGCAGCGAACGTCGGGGGGTTAGCTCCTACGAGCAGTACTTC.

The CDR3 sequence is CASSFLAGGVTDTQYF. CDR3 nucleotides: TGTGCCAGCAGCTTTCTAGCGGGAGGGGTTACAGATACGCAGTATTTT. The rearrangement uses TRBV7-8 and TRBJ2-3; TRBD2 matches at 12 bases. Germline values: CDR1 SGHVS, CDR2 FQNEAQ. Trimming removed 3 bases from V and 3 bases from J; junction bases left unmatched: 4. The CDR3 loop spans 16 amino acids. The full variable domain, rest sourced from reference TRBV7-8 and TRBJ2-3, is GAGVSQSPRYKVAKRGQDVALRCDPISGHVSLFWYQQALGQGPEFLTYFQNEAQLDKSGLPSDRFFAERPEGSVSTLKIQRTQQEDSAVYLCASSFLAGGVTDTQYFGPGTRLTVL.

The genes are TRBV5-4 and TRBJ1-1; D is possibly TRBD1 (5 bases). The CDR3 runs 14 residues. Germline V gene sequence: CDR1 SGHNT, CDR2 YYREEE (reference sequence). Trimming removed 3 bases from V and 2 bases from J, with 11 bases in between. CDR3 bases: TGTGCCAGCAGCTGGGGCCAGAGCAACACTGAAGCTTTCTTT. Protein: CASSWGQSNTEAFF.

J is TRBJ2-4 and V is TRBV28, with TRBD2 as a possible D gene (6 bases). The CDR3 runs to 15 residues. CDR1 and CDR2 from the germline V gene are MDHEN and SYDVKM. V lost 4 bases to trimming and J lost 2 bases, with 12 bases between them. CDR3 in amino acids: CASSSGDVTKNIQYF. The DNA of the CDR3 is TGTGCCAGCAGTTCGGGAGATGTAACCAAAAACATTCAGTACTTC.

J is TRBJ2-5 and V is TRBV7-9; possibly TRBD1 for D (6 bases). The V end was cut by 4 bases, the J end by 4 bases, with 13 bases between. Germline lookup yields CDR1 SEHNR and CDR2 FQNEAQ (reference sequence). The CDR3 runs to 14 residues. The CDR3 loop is CASSSTGLGETQYF. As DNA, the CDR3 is TGTGCCAGCAGCTCAACAGGGTTGGGAGAGACCCAGTACTTC.

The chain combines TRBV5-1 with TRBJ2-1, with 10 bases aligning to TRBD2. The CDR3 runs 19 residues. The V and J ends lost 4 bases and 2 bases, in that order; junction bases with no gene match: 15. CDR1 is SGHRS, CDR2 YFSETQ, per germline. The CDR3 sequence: CASSMRAGGPGIAYNEQFF. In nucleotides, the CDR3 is TGCGCCAGCAGCATGCGAGCGGGAGGGCCTGGGATCGCCTACAATGAGCAGTTCTTC.

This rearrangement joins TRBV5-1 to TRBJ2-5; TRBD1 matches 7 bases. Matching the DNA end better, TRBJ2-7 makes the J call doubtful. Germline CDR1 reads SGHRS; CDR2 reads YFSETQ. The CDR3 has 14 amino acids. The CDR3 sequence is CASSGRQGFYEQYF. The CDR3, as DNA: TGCGCCAGCAGCGGACGACAGGGCTTCTACGAGCAGTACTTC.

CDR3 sequence: CASSPTTLTSGNTIYF. Written as DNA, the CDR3 is TGTGCCAGCAGCCCCACCACTCTCACCTCTGGAAACACCATATATTTT. The chain employs TRBV7-2 and TRBJ1-3, with D uncertain. CDR1 SGHTA and CDR2 FQGNSA come from the germline V gene. Between the trimmed V and J ends, which lost 5 bases and 0 bases, there was a span of 14 bases. This CDR3 region has 16 residues.

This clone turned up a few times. The chain's CDR3 is CASKQGSVYNEQFF. CDR3 in DNA: TGTGCCAGCAAACAGGGGTCCGTCTACAATGAGCAGTTCTTC. The chain recombines TRBV2 with TRBJ2-1; TRBD1 aligns across 7 bases. Germline CDR1 and CDR2: SNHLY and FYNNEI. Germline trimming cut 7 bases from V and 3 bases from J; bases unmatched to any gene: 6. This CDR3 has 14 amino acids.